This section outlines one T cell receptor beta chain sequence together with its context. Generated by immunoSEQ multiplex PCR, the TCRdb table keeps only in-frame clones and is missing some. The table shows 30,000 to 35,000 clones, with over 70% occurring only once. This sample is part of a study of blood T cell repertoires in COVID-19. V gave up 0 bases and J gave up 1 base, with 10 bases separating them. This CDR3 is built from 16 residues. Per germline, CDR1 WNHNN and CDR2 SYGVQD (reference sequence). The clonotype was recovered from a man aged 65 to 79 with COVID-19, enrolled during active disease. Sequenced: peripheral blood. This chain joins TRBV10-1 and TRBJ1-3; D gene unclear. CDR3 region: CASSESSEGSGNTIYF. The CDR3 coding sequence is TGCGCCAGCAGTGAGTCCTCGGAGGGTTCTGGAAACACCATATATTTT.